This TCR beta chain is from a study of blood T cell repertoires in COVID-19. Study details: Material from acute and convalescent COVID-19 was sourced from the United States, Italy and Spain.

The ends lost 4 bases at V and 1 base at J; junction bases unmatched: 9. Germline V gene sequence: CDR1 MNHEY, CDR2 SVGEGT. The CDR3 totals 18 residues. This study enrolled people aged 18 to 89 from 20 to 25 US geographic areas. Two negative PCRs, clearance, or symptom resolution had been documented for recovered Cohort 3 donors. The authors' processing: Estimation of nucleated cell counts was performed using reference gene primer amplification. Only in-frame clones appear in the TCRdb table, and some are missing; sequencing was by immunoSEQ multiplex PCR. D and trimming were read from the DNA, whereas the V and J calls and clone size are those reported in that table. This table has a few hundred thousand clones, approximately 90% appearing once.

The chain links TRBV6-2 or TRBV6-3 to TRBJ2-2; 10 positions match TRBD1. The clonotype was recovered from a woman aged 40 to 50 who had recovered from COVID-19. The sequenced material came from PBMCs or T cells enriched from blood (not recorded which). CDR3 in DNA: TGTGCCAGCAGTTCGCTTCCCGGACAGGGGGTGAACACCGGGGAGCTGTTTTTT. Its protein product is CASSSLPGQGVNTGELFF.